What follows are 27 T cell receptor beta chains derived from one specimen sequenced in a study of T cells in Graves' hyperthyroidism and ophthalmopathy. Amplification targeted TCR beta CDR3 regions from RNA transcripts. The HTBI set primed first-round TCR CDR3 RT-PCR. Via MiXCR, TCRdb re-called the multiplex PCR reads, giving one row per CDR3 protein. The sample lists hundreds of thousands of distinct CDR3 sequences, about 20% seen once, with 40% to 50% in the top ten. The material sequenced was blood. These receptors were taken from a middle-aged man with Graves' ophthalmopathy.

The V and J genes are TRBV15 and TRBJ2-5; perhaps D is TRBD1 or TRBD2 (5 bases each). Germline CDR1 and CDR2: LNHNV and YYDKDF (reference sequence). V shed 0 bases and J shed 2 bases, with 13 bases lying between them. The CDR3 is 16 amino acids. The CDR3 region is CATSRDRMGVQETQYF. CDR3 coding DNA: TGTGCCACCAGCAGAGATCGAATGGGGGTTCAAGAGACCCAGTACTTC.

The gene calls are TRBV29-1 and TRBJ1-2; the match to TRBD1 covers 10 bases. Germline V gene sequence: CDR1 SQVTM, CDR2 ANQGSEA. J gave up 12 bases and V 1 base, and 17 bases lay outside the gene matches. CDR3 size: 16 residues. CDR3 coding DNA: TGCAGCGTTGAAGGGGGTGGACAGGGGGACTACCGGCTCAACACCTTC. The encoded protein is CSVEGGGQGDYRLNTF.

This clonotype was counted a few times. The chain recombines TRBV30 with TRBJ2-7, with D possibly TRBD1 on 6 matching bases. Germline V gene lookup returns CDR1 GTSNPN and CDR2 SVGIG (reference sequence). V was shortened by 2 bases and J by 5 bases, with 13 bases between the two germline ends. The CDR3 extends over 13 amino acids. CDR3 DNA: TGTGCCTGGAGTCGGTGGGACAAACACGAGCAGTACTTC. It translates to CAWSRWDKHEQYF. Using reference TRBV30 and TRBJ2-7 for the parts outside the CDR3, the full variable domain is SQTIHQWPATLVQPVGSPLSLECTVEGTSNPNLYWYRQAAGRGLQLLFYSVGIGQISSEVPQNLSASRPQDRQFILSSKKLLLSDSGFYLCAWSRWDKHEQYFGPGTRLTVT.

The chain links TRBV6-2 or TRBV6-3 to TRBJ2-7; perhaps D is TRBD1 or TRBD2 (5 bases each). CDR1 and CDR2 (germline): MNHEY, SVGEGT. The CDR3 covers 14 residues. V was trimmed by 6 bases and J by 0 bases, leaving 12 bases between them. CDR3 in DNA: TGTGCCAGCAGCCGGGACCTGAGCTCCTACGAGCAGTACTTC. Translating gives CASSRDLSSYEQYF.

This clonotype was counted many times. The V call is TRBV7-2, the J call TRBJ2-5, with TRBD2 as a possible D gene (6 bases). The CDR3 has 14 amino acids. Trimming shortened V by 4 bases and J by 5 bases, and 14 bases separated the two germline ends. Per germline, CDR1 SGHTA and CDR2 FQGNSA. The CDR3 here is CASSSDYFAETQYF. For the CDR3, the DNA is TGTGCCAGCAGCTCGGACTATTTCGCGGAGACCCAGTACTTC.

This clonotype came up many times. The V and J genes are TRBV2 and TRBJ1-1; D might be TRBD1 (5 bases). This CDR3 is 13 amino acids long. Germline V gene data show CDR1 as SNHLY and CDR2 as FYNNEI. With 6 bases removed from V and 8 bases from J, the gap between germline ends came to 16 bases. CDR3: CASSRDRAGEAFF. The CDR3 DNA reads TGTGCCAGCAGCCGGGACCGGGCCGGGGAAGCTTTCTTT.

This clonotype was observed a few times. The chain employs TRBV27 and TRBJ1-2; 11 bases agree with TRBD1. Germline CDR1 is MNHEY and CDR2 is SMNVEV (reference sequence). V shed 5 bases, J shed 3 bases, and the junction held 8 bases outside the gene matches. The CDR3 extends over 16 amino acids. CDR3 region: CASSPRGQGGHYGYTF. CDR3 nucleotide sequence: TGTGCCAGCAGTCCACGGGGACAGGGGGGACACTATGGCTACACCTTC.

This rearrangement joins TRBV4-1 to TRBJ2-1; 10 positions agree with TRBD2. V was pared by 4 bases and J by 2 bases, with 8 bases of the junction left unmatched. The germline CDR1 and CDR2 sequences are MGHRA and YSYEKL. The CDR3 has 17 amino acids. CDR3 residues: CASSLQWSGGAYNEQFF. DNA of the CDR3: TGCGCCAGCAGCCTCCAATGGAGCGGGGGGGCCTACAATGAGCAGTTCTTC.

The V and J genes are TRBV20-1 and TRBJ1-2; 7 bases match TRBD1. V was pared by 1 base and J by 11 bases, with 10 bases of the junction left unmatched. The CDR3 sequence is 13 residues long. Germline CDR1 DFQATT, CDR2 SNEGSKA (reference sequence). CDR3 sequence reads: CSARGPRQGGYTF. The CDR3 DNA reads as TGCAGTGCTAGAGGCCCCAGACAGGGAGGGTACACCTTC.

The chain links TRBV14 to TRBJ1-2; the D gene is possibly TRBD1 (6 bases). The V end was cut by 0 bases, the J end by 7 bases, with 15 bases between. Per the germline V gene, CDR1 is SGHDN and CDR2 is FVKESK. This CDR3 is built from 15 residues. CDR3 residues: CASSQDLQGYGGYTF. DNA for the CDR3: TGTGCCAGCAGCCAAGATTTACAGGGTTATGGTGGCTACACCTTC.

The CDR3 protein is CASSVRDRAFQPQHF. CDR3 sequence (DNA): TGTGCCAGTAGTGTCCGGGACAGGGCGTTTCAGCCCCAGCATTTT. V and J are TRBV19 and TRBJ1-5; 9 positions match TRBD1. Germline V gene sequence: CDR1 LNHDA, CDR2 SQIVND (reference sequence). V lost 5 bases and J lost 6; bases outside the gene matches: 8. The CDR3 consists of 15 residues.

This chain uses TRBV5-6 with TRBJ1-2; 12 nucleotides agree with TRBD1. The germline V gene encodes CDR1 SGHDT and CDR2 YYEEEE. V was clipped by 3 bases and J by 5 bases; unmatched bases: 2. There are 14 residues in the CDR3. The CDR3 nucleotides read TGTGCCAGCAGCTCGGGACAGGGGGCATATGGCTACACCTTC. It encodes CASSSGQGAYGYTF.

The sample holds many counts of this clonotype. This chain links TRBV7-8 with TRBJ2-5; possibly TRBD1 for D (6 bases). V lost 5 bases, J lost 3 bases, and 13 bases lay in between. The CDR3 has 14 amino acids. Germline V CDR1 and CDR2: SGHVS, FQNEAQ. The CDR3 loop is CASSTRQVEETQYF. In DNA, the CDR3 is TGTGCCAGCAGCACTCGACAGGTAGAAGAGACCCAGTACTTC.

This clonotype was counted between two and nine times. The chain employs TRBV6-6 and TRBJ2-2, with 9 bases identical to TRBD1. The CDR3 extends over 17 amino acids. J gave up 6 bases and V 0 bases, and 8 bases lay outside the gene matches. Germline V lookup: CDR1 MNHNY, CDR2 SVGAGI (reference sequence). This CDR3 is CASSYSTGGGLAGELFF. CDR3 DNA sequence: TGTGCCAGCAGTTACTCGACAGGGGGTGGGCTAGCCGGGGAGCTGTTTTTT.

This clonotype occurred many times. The genes are TRBV27 and TRBJ2-1, with 15 bases matching TRBD2. CDR3 length: 14 residues. Trimming at V came to 6 bases and at J to 7 bases, leaving 1 base not matched to a gene. CDR1 and CDR2 (germline): MNHEY, SMNVEV (reference sequence). Here the CDR3 DNA reads TGTGCCAGCAGGGGACTAGCGGGAGGAAATGAGCAGTTCTTC. Translated, it gives CASRGLAGGNEQFF.

This rearrangement joins TRBV6-1 to TRBJ1-6; 7 positions match TRBD1. Germline loops: CDR1 MNHNS, CDR2 SASEGT. After removal of 5 bases from V and 10 bases from J, the junction contained 8 bases not matched to a gene. The CDR3 is 14 amino acids. CDR3 DNA sequence: TGTGCCAGCAGTCAGACAGGGTCCGGATCACCCCTCCACTTT. Translating it yields CASSQTGSGSPLHF.

J is TRBJ2-5 and V is TRBV5-1, with D uncertain. The CDR3 contains 15 residues. Germline V gives CDR1 SGHRS, CDR2 YFSETQ. Trimming took off 0 bases at V and 2 bases at J, with 11 bases between the two ends. CDR3: CASSLGPGPQETQYF. The CDR3 DNA follows: TGCGCCAGCAGCTTGGGCCCAGGACCACAAGAGACCCAGTACTTC.

V is TRBV4-3 and J is TRBJ2-1; D unresolved. The CDR3 covers 17 residues. V was cut by 0 bases and J by 4 bases, with 16 bases left in between. Germline-derived CDR1 and CDR2 are LGHNA and YSLEER. The CDR3 reads CASSQEAAGFGYNEQFF. The CDR3 DNA reads TGCGCCAGCAGCCAAGAGGCGGCTGGATTTGGGTACAATGAGCAGTTCTTC.

This clonotype has at least ten counts. V gene TRBV6-1 combines with J gene TRBJ1-5; 7 positions agree with TRBD1. CDR3 length: 15 amino acids. Germline trimming cut 7 bases from V and 0 bases from J; bases unmatched to any gene: 6. Germline V gives CDR1 MNHNS, CDR2 SASEGT. CDR3 sequence reads: CASTPTGSSNQPQHF. For the CDR3, the DNA is TGTGCCAGCACCCCGACAGGGTCTAGCAATCAGCCCCAGCATTTT.

This clonotype was recorded many times. The V call is TRBV7-2, the J call TRBJ1-1, with 7 bases aligning to TRBD1. This CDR3 comprises 15 residues. V shed 2 bases, J shed 0 bases, and the junction held 3 bases outside the gene matches. Germline values: CDR1 SGHTA, CDR2 FQGNSA. The CDR3: CASSLPTGLNTEAFF. The CDR3 bases are TGTGCCAGCAGCTTACCGACAGGGTTGAACACTGAAGCTTTCTTT.

There are a few counts of this clonotype. The chain couples TRBV28 to TRBJ2-4; D might be TRBD1 (5 bases). V dropped 9 bases and J dropped 4 bases, with 13 bases sitting between them. CDR1 is MDHEN and CDR2 is SYDVKM in the germline V gene. The CDR3 runs to 13 residues. The CDR3 DNA follows: TGTGCCAGTGGGGCTGGGATGAAAAACATTCAGTACTTC. Amino acids: CASGAGMKNIQYF.

The chain joins TRBV20-1 to TRBJ2-7, with unresolved D. Germline CDR1 reads DFQATT; CDR2 reads SNEGSKA (reference sequence). There are 15 residues in the CDR3. The ends were cut back, 4 bases at V and 2 bases at J, with 18 bases in the middle. DNA of the CDR3: TGCAGTGCTAACAAACGGGCAGGTATTACCTACGAGCAGTACTTC. It codes for CSANKRAGITYEQYF.

This clonotype has at least ten counts. This chain uses TRBV29-1 with TRBJ1-1, with D possibly being TRBD1 (5 bases). Trimming shortened V by 6 bases and J by 3 bases, and 11 bases separated the two germline ends. Germline assignment: CDR1 SQVTM and CDR2 ANQGSEA. This CDR3 has 12 residues. Here the CDR3 reads CSVRDGDTEAFF. In nucleotides, the CDR3 is TGCAGCGTCCGGGACGGAGACACTGAAGCTTTCTTT. The whole variable domain, filled in from reference TRBV29-1 and TRBJ1-1, reads SAVISQKPSRDICQRGTSLTIQCQVDSQVTMMFWYRQQPGQSLTLIATANQGSEATYESGFVIDKFPISRPNLTFSTLTVSNMSPEDSSIYLCSVRDGDTEAFFGQGTRLTVV.

J is TRBJ2-2 and V is TRBV12-3 or TRBV12-4; 8 bases fit TRBD1. The CDR3 runs to 15 residues. J lost 3 bases, V lost 6 bases, and 6 bases had no gene match. The CDR3 region is CASSQTGVYTGELFF. The CDR3 DNA reads as TGTGCCAGCAGCCAGACAGGGGTGTACACCGGGGAGCTGTTTTTT.

In its sample, this clonotype was seen many times. This chain uses TRBV11-2 with TRBJ2-5; 7 bases align to TRBD1. This CDR3 is built from 12 residues. The V segment lost 6 bases and the J segment 9 bases; nucleotides outside the gene matches: 7. Germline assignment: CDR1 SGHAT and CDR2 FQNNGV. CDR3 sequence (DNA): TGTGCCAGCAGGGGGACAGACGAAGCCCAGTACTTC. Its translation: CASRGTDEAQYF.

The V gene is TRBV6-1, the J gene TRBJ2-1, with 14 nucleotides matching TRBD2. Looked up from germline, CDR1 is MNHNS and CDR2 is SASEGT. The CDR3 sequence is 18 residues long. J was trimmed by 8 bases and V by 0 bases; bases with no gene match: 9. CDR3 residues: CASSEARPGLAGVDEQFF. The CDR3 bases are TGTGCCAGCAGTGAAGCGAGACCGGGACTAGCGGGAGTGGATGAGCAGTTCTTC.

The CDR3 loop reads CATRSGGLGTGELFF. The CDR3 DNA sequence: TGTGCCACCAGGTCGGGGGGGCTCGGCACCGGGGAGCTGTTTTTT. V gene TRBV15 combines with J gene TRBJ2-2; 8 bases are shared with TRBD2. Germline-derived CDR1 and CDR2 are LNHNV and YYDKDF (reference sequence). With 6 bases clipped from V and 4 bases from J, the junction kept 7 bases outside the gene matches. This CDR3 spans 15 amino acids.